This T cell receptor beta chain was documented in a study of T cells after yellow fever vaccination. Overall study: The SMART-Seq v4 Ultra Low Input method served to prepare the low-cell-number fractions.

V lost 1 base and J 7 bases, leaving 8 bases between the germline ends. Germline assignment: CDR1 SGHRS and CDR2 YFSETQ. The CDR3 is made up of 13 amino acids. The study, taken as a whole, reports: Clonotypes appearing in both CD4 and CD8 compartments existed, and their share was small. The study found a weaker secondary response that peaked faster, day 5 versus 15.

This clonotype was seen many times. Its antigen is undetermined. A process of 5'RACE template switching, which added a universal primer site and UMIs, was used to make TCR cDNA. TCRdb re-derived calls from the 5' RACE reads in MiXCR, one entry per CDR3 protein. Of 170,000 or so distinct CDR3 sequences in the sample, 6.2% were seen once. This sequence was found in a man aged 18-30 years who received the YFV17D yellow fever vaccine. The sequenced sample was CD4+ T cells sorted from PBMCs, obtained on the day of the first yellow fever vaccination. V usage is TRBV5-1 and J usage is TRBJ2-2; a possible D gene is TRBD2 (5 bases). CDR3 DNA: TGCGCCAGCAGCTTGCCGGGGAGCGGGGAGCTGTTTTTT. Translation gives CASSLPGSGELFF. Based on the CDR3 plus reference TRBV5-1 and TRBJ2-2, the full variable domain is KAGVTQTPRYLIKTRGQQVTLSCSPISGHRSVSWYQQTPGQGLQFLFEYFSETQRNKGNFPGRFSGRQFSNSRSEMNVSTLELGDSALYLCASSLPGSGELFFGEGSRLTVL.